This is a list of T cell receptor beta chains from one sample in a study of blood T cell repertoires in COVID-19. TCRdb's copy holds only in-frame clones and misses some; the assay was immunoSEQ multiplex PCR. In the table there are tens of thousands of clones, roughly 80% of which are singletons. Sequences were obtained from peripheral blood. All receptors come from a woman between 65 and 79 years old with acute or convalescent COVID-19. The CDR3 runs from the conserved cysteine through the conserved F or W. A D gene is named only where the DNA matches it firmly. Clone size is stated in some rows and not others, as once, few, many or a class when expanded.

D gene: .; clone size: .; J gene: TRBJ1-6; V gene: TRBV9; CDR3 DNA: TGTGCCAGCAGCGTAGACACAGCCTATAATTCACCCCTCCACTTT; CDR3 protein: CASSVDTAYNSPLHF
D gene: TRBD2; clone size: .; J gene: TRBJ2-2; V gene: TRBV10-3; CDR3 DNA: TGTGCTTCCGAAAATAAAGCCGCCGGGAGGGCCCACGGGGAGCTGTTTTTT; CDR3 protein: CASENKAAGRAHGELFF
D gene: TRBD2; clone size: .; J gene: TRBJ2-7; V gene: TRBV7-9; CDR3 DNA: TGTGCCAGCAGCCTTAGCGGGAGCGGCGAGCAGTACTTC; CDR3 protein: CASSLSGSGEQYF
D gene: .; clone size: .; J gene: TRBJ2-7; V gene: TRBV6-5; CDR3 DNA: TGTGCCAGCAGCCGAGGGACTTACGAGCAGTACTTC; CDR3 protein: CASSRGTYEQYF
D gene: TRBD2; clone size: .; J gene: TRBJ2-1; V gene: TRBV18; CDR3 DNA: TGTGCCAGCTCACCACCAGGCGGGAGTTATTATGAGCAGTTCTTC; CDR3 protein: CASSPPGGSYYEQFF
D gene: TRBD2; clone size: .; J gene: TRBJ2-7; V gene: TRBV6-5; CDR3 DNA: TGTGCCAGCAGTTACTCGATGGGGAAGCGGGAGTGGGAGCAGTACTTC; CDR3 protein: CASSYSMGKREWEQYF
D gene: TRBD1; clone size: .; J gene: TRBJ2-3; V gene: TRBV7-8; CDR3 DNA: TGTGCCAGCAGCGAAGACAGGGCGGATACGCAGTATTTT; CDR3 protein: CASSEDRADTQYF
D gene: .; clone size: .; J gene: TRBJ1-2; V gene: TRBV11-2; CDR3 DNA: TGTGCCAGCAGCTTGGGTCGGGGGGTAGGCGGCTACACCTTC; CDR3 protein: CASSLGRGVGGYTF
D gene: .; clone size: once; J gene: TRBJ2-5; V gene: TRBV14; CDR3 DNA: TGTGCCAGCAGTCCTCGACTTGCGGGGACCAGGGAGACCCAGTACTTC; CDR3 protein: CASSPRLAGTRETQYF
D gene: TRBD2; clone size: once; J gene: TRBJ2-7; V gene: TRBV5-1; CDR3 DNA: TGCGCCAGCAGCTTTACTCGCGGGGGGTACCAGGGGGAGCAGTACTTC; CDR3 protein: CASSFTRGGYQGEQYF
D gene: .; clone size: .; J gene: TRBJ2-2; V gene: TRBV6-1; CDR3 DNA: TGTGCCAGCAGTGAAGGCCTCCCTCTCGAGCCCGGGGAGCTGTTTTTT; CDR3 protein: CASSEGLPLEPGELFF
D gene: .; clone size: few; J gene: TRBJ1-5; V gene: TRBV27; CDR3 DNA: TGTGCCAGCAGAAGCCTTTCGGGAAATCAGCCCCAGCATTTT; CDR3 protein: CASRSLSGNQPQHF
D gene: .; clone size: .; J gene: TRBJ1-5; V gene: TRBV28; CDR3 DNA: TGTGCCAGCAGCCAGGATCCATACAATCAGCCCCAGCATTTT; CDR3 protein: CASSQDPYNQPQHF
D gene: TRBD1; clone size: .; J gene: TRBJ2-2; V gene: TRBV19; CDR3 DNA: TGTGCCAGTAGTATTAACCAGGGGGCCCGGGAGCTGTTTTTT; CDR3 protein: CASSINQGARELFF
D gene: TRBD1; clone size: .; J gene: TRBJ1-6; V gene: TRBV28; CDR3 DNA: TGTGCCAGCGTACCGGGCGCAGGGACAGATAATTCACCCCTCCACTTT; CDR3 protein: CASVPGAGTDNSPLHF
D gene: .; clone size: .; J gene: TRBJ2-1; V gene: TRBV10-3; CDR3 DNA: TGTGCCATCAGGAACGACTACCGCTCCTACAATGAGCAGTTCTTC; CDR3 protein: CAIRNDYRSYNEQFF
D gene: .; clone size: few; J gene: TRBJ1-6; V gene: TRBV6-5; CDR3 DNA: TGTGCCAGCAATAGGCGGGGCTTCGGTTCACCCCTCCACTTT; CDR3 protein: CASNRRGFGSPLHF
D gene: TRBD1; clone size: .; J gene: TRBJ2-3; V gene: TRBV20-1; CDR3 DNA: TGCAGTGCTGGACAGGGAGGTACGCAGTATTTT; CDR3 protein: CSAGQGGTQYF
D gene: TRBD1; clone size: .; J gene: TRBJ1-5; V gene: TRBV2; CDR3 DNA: TGTGCCAGCGACAGGGGGACGGAACAGCCCCAGCATTTT; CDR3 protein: CASDRGTEQPQHF
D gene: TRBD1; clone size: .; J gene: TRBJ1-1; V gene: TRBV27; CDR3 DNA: TGTGCCAGCAGTTTATATCCCCCGGGACAGGTGAACACTGAAGCTTTCTTT; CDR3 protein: CASSLYPPGQVNTEAFF
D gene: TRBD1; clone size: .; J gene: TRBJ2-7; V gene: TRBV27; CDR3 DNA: TGTGCCAGCAGTAGCGGGACAGGGCCCTACGAGCAGTACTTC; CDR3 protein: CASSSGTGPYEQYF
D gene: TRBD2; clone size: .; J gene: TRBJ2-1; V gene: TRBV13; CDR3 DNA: TGTGCCAGCAGCTCTCGGACTAGCGGGAGAGGGAGCTCCTACAATGAGCAGTTCTTC; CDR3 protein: CASSSRTSGRGSSYNEQFF
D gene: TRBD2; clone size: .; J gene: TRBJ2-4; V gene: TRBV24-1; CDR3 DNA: TGTGCCACCAGTGATTTCAGCGGGGTGCAGTACTTC; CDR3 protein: CATSDFSGVQYF
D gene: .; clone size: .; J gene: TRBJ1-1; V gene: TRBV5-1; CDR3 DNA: TGCGCCAGCAGCTTGGGAGGGCAGATGATTTACACTGAAGCTTTCTTT; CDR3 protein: CASSLGGQMIYTEAFF
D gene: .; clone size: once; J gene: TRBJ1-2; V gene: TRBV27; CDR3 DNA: TGTGCCAGCAGTTTCAGGCGGGAACCCCGGGGCTATAACTATGGCTACACCTTC; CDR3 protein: CASSFRREPRGYNYGYTF
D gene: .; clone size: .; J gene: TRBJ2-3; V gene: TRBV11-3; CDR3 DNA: TGTGCCAGCAGCTTAGGGGCCCGGAGCGGATCTTCTAGCACAGATACGCAGTATTTT; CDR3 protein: CASSLGARSGSSSTDTQYF
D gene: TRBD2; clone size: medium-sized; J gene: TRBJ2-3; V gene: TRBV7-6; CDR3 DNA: TGTGCCAGCAGCTTAGCGGCTAGCGGGGGCCTAGATACGCAGTATTTT; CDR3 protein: CASSLAASGGLDTQYF
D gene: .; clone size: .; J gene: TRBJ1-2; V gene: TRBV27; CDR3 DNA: .; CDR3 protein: CASSTSTGKGYTF
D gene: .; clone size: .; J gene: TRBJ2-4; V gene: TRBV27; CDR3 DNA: TGTGCCAGCAGTTCGCTAATCGAAAAAAACATTCAGTACTTC; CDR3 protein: CASSSLIEKNIQYF
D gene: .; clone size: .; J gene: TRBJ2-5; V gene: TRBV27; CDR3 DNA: TGTGCCAGCAGCCTCGACAGACAAGAGACCCAGTACTTC; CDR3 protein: CASSLDRQETQYF
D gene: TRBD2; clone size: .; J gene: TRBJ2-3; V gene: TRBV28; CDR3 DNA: TGTGCCAGCAGTCTTAGCGGGACTAGCACAGATACGCAGTATTTT; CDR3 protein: CASSLSGTSTDTQYF
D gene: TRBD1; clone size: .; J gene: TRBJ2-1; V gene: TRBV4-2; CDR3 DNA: TGTGCCAGCAGCCAAGATGAAGGACAGGGGGCTAATGAGCAGTTCTTC; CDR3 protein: CASSQDEGQGANEQFF
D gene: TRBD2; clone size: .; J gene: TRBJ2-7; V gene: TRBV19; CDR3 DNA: TGTGCCAGTAGTCCCTTGTGGGAGGGCGTGAACGAGCAGTACTTC; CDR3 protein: CASSPLWEGVNEQYF
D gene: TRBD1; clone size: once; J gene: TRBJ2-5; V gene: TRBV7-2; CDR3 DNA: TGTGCCAGCAGCTTAGATCCAGGGGGCCTAGAGACCCAGTACTTC; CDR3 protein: CASSLDPGGLETQYF
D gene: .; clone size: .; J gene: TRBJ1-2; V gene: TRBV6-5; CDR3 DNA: TGTGCCAGCAGGCCAGAGGGCGGGGGCTACACCTTC; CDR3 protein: CASRPEGGGYTF
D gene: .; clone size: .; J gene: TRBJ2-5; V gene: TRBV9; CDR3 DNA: TGTGCCAGCAGCGTCGGGGGGCCCCAAGAGACCCAGTACTTC; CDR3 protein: CASSVGGPQETQYF
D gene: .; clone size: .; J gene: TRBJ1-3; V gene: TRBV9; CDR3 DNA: TGTGCCAGCAGCGTCGGGATCTCTGGAAACACCATATATTTT; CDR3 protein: CASSVGISGNTIYF
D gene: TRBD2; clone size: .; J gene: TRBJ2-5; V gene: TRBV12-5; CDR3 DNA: TGTGCTAGTGGTTTGAAGGTGCGGGGGTACCAAGAGACCCAGTACTTC; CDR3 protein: CASGLKVRGYQETQYF
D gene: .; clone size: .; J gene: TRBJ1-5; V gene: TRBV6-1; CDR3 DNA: TGTGCCAGCAGTGAGGACAGCTTTCTCCGTGGGAGCAATCAGCCCCAGCATTTT; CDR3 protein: CASSEDSFLRGSNQPQHF
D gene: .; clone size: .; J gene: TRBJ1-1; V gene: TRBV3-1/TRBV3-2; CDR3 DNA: TGTGCCAGCAGCCAACCACAGAGTGAAGCTTTCTTT; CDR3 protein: CASSQPQSEAFF
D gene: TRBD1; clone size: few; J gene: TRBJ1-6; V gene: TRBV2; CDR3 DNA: TGTGCCAGCAGTGTCAGACAGGGAAATTCACCCCTCCACTTT; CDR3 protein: CASSVRQGNSPLHF
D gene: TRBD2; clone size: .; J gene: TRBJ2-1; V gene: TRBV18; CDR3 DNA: TGTGCCAGCTCACCGGGACTAGCGGAGAATGAGCAGTTCTTC; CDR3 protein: CASSPGLAENEQFF
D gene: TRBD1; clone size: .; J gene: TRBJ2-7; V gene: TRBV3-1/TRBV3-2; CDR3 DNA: TGTGCCAGCAGCCAAGCGATTGACAGGGAATACGAGCAGTACTTC; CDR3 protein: CASSQAIDREYEQYF
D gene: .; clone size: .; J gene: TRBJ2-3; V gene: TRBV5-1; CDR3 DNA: TGCGCCAGCAGCTTGGAACAGGCAAAAGATACGCAGTATTTT; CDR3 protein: CASSLEQAKDTQYF
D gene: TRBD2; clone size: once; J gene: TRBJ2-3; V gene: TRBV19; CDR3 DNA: TGTGCCTCCTCAGGAGGACTAGCGGGGGGTTTCACAGATACGCAGTATTTT; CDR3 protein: CASSGGLAGGFTDTQYF
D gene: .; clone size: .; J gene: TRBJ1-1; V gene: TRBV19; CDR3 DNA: TGTGCCAGCCGCTCAACGAGGACAGTTAAGAACACTGAAGCTTTCTTT; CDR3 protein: CASRSTRTVKNTEAFF
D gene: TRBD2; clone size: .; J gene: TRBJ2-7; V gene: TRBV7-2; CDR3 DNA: TGTGCCAGCAGCTTAGTCGGGGGGGCGTACGAGCAGTACTTC; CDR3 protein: CASSLVGGAYEQYF
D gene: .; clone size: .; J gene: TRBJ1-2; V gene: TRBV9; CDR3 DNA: TGTGCCAGCAGCGTAGGCAGGGGCGGGTATGGCTACACCTTC; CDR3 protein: CASSVGRGGYGYTF
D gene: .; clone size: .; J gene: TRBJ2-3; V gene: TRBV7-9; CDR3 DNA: TGTGCCAGCAGCTTAGGACACTCCACAGATACGCAGTATTTT; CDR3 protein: CASSLGHSTDTQYF
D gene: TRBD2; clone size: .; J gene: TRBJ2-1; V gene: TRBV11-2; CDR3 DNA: TGTGCCAGCAGCTTACGCGGGAGGAGGTTGTACAATGAGCAGTTCTTC; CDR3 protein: CASSLRGRRLYNEQFF
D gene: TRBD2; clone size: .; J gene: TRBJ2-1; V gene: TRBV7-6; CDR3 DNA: TGTGCCAGCAGCTTAAGCCTAGCGGGAGTCAATGAGCAGTTCTTC; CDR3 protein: CASSLSLAGVNEQFF
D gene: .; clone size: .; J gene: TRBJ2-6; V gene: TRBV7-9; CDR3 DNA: TGTGCCAGCAGCTTAGGAGGAGTTGGGGCCAACGTCCTGACTTTC; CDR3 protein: CASSLGGVGANVLTF
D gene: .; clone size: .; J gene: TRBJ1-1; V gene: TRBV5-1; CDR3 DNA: TGCGCCAGCAGCTTGGCCGGGAGGCCACATGGGCTAGGGCTCACTGAAGCTTTCTTT; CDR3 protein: CASSLAGRPHGLGLTEAFF
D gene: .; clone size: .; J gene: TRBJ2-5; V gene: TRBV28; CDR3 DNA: TGTGCCAGCAGTCCGGTCGGTATGCTGGGCAAGAGAGTCCAGTACTTC; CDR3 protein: CASSPVGMLGKRVQYF
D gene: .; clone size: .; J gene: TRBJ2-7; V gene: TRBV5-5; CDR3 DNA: TGTGCCAGCAGCTCCGGACAGCAGCCGCCCTACGAGCAGTACTTC; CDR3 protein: CASSSGQQPPYEQYF
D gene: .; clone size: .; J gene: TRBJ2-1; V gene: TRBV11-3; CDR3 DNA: TGTGCCAGCAGCTTCCTCCCAGGCAATGAGCAGTTCTTC; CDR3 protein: CASSFLPGNEQFF
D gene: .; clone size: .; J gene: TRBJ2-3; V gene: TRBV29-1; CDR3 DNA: TGCAGCGTTGATGCAGGCACAGATACGCAGTATTTT; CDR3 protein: CSVDAGTDTQYF
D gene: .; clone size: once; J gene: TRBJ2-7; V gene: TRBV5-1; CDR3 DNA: TGCGCCAGCAGCTTGTCTGGGGGCTTTTCCTACGAGCAGTACTTC; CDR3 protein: CASSLSGGFSYEQYF
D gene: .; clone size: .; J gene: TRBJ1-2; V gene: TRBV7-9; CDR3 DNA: TGTGCCAGCAGCTCCCCCGGGGGGCAGGGAGGCTACACCTTC; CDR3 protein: CASSSPGGQGGYTF